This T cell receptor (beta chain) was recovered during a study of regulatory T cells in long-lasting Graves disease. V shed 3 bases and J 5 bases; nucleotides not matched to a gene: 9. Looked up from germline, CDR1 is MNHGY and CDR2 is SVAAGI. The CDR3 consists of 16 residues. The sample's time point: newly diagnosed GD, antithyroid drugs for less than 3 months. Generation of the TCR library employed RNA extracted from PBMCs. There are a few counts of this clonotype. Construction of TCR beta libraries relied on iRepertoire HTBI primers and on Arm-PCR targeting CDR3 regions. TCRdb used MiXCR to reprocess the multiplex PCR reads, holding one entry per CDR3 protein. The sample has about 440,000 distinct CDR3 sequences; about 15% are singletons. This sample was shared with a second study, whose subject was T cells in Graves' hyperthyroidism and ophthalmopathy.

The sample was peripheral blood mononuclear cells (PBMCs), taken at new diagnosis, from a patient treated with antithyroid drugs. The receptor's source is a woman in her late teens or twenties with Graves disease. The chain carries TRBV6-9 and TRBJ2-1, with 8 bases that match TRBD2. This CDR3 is CASSYRTGGIDNEQFF. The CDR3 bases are TGTGCCAGCAGTTACAGAACGGGAGGGATCGACAATGAGCAGTTCTTC.